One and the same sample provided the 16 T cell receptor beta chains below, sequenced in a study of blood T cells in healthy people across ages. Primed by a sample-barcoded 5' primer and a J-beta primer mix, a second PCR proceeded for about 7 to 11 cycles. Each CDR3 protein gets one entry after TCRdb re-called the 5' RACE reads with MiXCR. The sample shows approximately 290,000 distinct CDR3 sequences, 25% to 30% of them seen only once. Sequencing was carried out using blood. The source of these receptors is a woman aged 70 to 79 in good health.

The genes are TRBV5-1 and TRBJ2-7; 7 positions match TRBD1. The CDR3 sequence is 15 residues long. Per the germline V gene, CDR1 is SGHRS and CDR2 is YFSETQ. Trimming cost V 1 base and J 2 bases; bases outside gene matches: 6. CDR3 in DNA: TGCGCCAGCAGCTTGAAGCGACAGGGTACCTACGAGCAGTACTTC. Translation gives CASSLKRQGTYEQYF.

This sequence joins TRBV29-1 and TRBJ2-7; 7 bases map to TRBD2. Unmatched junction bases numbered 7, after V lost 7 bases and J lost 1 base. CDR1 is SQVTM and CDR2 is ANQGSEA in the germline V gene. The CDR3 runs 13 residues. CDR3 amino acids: CSAKGGGSYEQYF. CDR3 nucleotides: TGCAGCGCGAAGGGCGGGGGTTCCTACGAGCAGTACTTC.

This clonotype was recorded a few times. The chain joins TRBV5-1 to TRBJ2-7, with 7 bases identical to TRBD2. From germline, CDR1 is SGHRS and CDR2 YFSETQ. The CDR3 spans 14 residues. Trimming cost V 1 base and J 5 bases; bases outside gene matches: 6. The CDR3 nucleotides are TGCGCCAGCAGCTTGCAGACTAGCTCTGACGAGCAGTACTTC. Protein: CASSLQTSSDEQYF.

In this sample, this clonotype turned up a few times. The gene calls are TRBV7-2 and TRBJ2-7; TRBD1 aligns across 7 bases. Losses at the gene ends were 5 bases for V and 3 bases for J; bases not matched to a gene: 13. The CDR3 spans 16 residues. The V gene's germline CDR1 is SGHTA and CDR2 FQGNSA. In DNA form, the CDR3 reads TGTGCCAGCAGCCGTACAGGGGACCCCAAGTTCTACGAGCAGTACTTC. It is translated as CASSRTGDPKFYEQYF.

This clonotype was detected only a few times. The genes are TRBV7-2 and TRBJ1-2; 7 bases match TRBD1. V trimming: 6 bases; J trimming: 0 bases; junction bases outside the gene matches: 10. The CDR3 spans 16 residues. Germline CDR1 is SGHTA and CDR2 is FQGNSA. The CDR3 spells CASRVTGTASNYGYTF. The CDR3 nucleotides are TGTGCCAGCAGAGTTACCGGGACAGCTTCTAACTATGGCTACACCTTC.

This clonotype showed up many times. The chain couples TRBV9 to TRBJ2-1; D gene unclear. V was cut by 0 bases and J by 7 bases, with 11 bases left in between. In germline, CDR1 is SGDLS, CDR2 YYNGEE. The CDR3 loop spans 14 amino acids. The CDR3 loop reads CASSVVAGKNEQFF. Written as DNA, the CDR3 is TGTGCCAGCAGCGTAGTCGCTGGCAAAAATGAGCAGTTCTTC.

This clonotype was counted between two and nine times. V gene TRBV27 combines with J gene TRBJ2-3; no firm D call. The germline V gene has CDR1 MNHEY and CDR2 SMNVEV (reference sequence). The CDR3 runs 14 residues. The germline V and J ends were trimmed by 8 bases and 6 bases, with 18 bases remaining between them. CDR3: CASHAGRSTDTQYF. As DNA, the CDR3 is TGTGCCAGCCACGCAGGTCGTTCGACGGATACGCAGTATTTT.

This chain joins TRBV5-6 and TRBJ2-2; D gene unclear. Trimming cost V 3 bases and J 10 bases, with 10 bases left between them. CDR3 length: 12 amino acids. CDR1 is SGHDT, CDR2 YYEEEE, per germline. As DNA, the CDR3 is TGTGCCAGCAGCTCCGGACGTCTGGAGCTGTTTTTT. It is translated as CASSSGRLELFF. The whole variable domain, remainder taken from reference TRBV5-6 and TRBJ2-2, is DAGVTQSPTHLIKTRGQQVTLRCSPKSGHDTVSWYQQALGQGPQFIFQYYEEEERQRGNFPDRFSGHQFPNYSSELNVNALLLGDSALYLCASSSGRLELFFGEGSRLTVL.

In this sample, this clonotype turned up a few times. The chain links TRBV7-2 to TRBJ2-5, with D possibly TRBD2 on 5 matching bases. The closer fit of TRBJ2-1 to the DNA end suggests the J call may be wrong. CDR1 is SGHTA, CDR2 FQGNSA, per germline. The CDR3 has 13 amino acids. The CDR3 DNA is TGTGCCAGCAGCTTACCGTCGCCGGGAGAGCAGTTCTTC. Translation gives CASSLPSPGEQFF.

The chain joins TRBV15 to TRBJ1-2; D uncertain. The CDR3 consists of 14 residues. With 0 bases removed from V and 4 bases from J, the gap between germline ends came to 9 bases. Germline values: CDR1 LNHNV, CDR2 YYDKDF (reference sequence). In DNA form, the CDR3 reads TGTGCCACCAGCAGAGACCCAGGCCTCTATGGCTACACCTTC. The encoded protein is CATSRDPGLYGYTF.

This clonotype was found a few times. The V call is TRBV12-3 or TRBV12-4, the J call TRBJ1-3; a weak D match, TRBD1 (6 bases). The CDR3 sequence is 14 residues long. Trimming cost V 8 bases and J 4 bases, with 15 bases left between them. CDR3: CASLGRGWGNTIYF. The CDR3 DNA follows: TGTGCCAGCCTCGGCAGGGGTTGGGGAAACACCATATATTTT.

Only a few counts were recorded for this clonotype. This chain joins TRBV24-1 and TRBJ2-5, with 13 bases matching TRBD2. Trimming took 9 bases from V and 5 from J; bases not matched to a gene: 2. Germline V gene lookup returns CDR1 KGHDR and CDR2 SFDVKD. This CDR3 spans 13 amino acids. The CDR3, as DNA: TGTGCCACCGGACTAGCGGGAGAGGAGACCCAGTACTTC. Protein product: CATGLAGEETQYF.

The CDR3 sequence: CASCRAGGPLDTQYF. CDR3 DNA sequence: TGTGCCAGCTGTCGAGCGGGAGGGCCCCTAGATACGCAGTATTTT. The chain has TRBV7-2 and TRBJ2-3; 10 bases align to TRBD2. V lost 8 bases, J lost 5 bases, and 10 bases stayed unmatched. CDR1 and CDR2 from the germline V gene are SGHTA and FQGNSA. This CDR3 region has 15 residues.

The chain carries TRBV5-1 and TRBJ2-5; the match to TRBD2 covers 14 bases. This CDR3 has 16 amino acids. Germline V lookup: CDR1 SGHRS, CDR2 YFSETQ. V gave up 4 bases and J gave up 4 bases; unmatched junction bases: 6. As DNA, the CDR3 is TGCGCCAGCAGCCCAGGGACTAGCGGGAGAAGAGAGACCCAGTACTTC. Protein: CASSPGTSGRRETQYF.

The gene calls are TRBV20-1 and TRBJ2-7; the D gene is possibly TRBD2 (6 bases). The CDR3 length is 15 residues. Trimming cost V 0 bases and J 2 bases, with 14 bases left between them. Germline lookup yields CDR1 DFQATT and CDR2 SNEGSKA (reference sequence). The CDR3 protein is CSARDTRGGPYEQYF. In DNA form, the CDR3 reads TGCAGTGCTAGAGATACCCGGGGAGGTCCCTACGAGCAGTACTTC.

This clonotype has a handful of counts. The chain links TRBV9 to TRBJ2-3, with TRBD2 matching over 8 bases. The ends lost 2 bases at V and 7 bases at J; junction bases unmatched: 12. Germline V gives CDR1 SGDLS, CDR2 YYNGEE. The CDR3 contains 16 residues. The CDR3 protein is CASSVLPAGEGNTQYF. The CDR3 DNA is TGTGCCAGCAGCGTTCTGCCAGCGGGAGAAGGAAATACGCAGTATTTT.